The entry below gives a single T cell receptor (beta chain) sequence along with its context. This clone was seen just once. No cognate antigen has been identified for it. Per-base qualities were not stored, and no clone one base away is much larger. The trial excluded patients who had a history of autoimmune disease or who were on systemic immunosuppression. Peripheral blood for TCR sequencing was collected from all dose cohorts at baseline, on cycle 4 day 1, and on cycle 7 day 1. The samples were taken from a phase I, first-in-human, multicenter, open-label dose-escalation trial of ivuxolimab. Adults with locally advanced or metastatic melanoma, renal cell, hepatocellular, or head and neck squamous cell carcinoma were enrolled in the trial. Before TCR sequencing, CD4+ T cells and CD8+ T cells were sorted from peripheral blood as separate populations. To sequence the TCRbeta CDR3 region, genomic DNA was isolated from the sorted cells. The immunoSEQ Assay was used to sequence the TCRbeta CDR3 regions. TCRdb provides this immuneACCESS table in a form limited to in-frame rearrangements. Some clones are lacking; in checked studies, under half of them reflect an unresolved V gene, and why the rest are absent is not known. Recorded for this sample are approximately 91,000 clones; about 86% of them occurred a single time. The top ten constitute about 2% of the sample.

V is reduced by 6 bases and J by 6 bases, leaving a spacing of 12 bases between them. The CDR3 covers 13 residues, taking in both the cysteine and the phenylalanine. Of the read, only the CDR3 DNA is kept; its 39 bases are in frame from base 1. The germline V gene gives CDR1 as MDHEN and CDR2 as SYDVKM. The data derive from a study of OX40 agonist ivuxolimab in advanced cancers. Looking at the study overall: Ivuxolimab was an agonistic, fully human IgG2 monoclonal antibody directed against OX40 (CD134), a costimulatory receptor. Intravenous ivuxolimab was administered to patients every 2 weeks at six dose levels: 0.01, 0.1, 0.3, 1.5, 3 and 10 mg/kg. Of the roughly 50 dose-escalation patients, hepatocellular carcinoma was present in around 20, melanoma in around 15, renal cell carcinoma in 9 and head and neck cancer in 9. A male proportion of roughly 80% and a mean age of approximately 58 years, ranging from roughly 23 to 90, were recorded for the dose-escalation cohort. Patients were allowed to have had prior anti-PD-1, anti-PD-L1 or anti-CTLA-4 therapy, and around 40% of the dose-escalation patients had previously received checkpoint inhibitors. Three dose-escalation patients achieved partial responses, one with hepatocellular carcinoma and two with cutaneous melanoma. Peripheral TCRbeta sequencing was intended to test whether TCR sequence diversity was altered and clonal T-cell expansion was caused by ivuxolimab. The paper covers the monotherapy dose-escalation part of the phase I ivuxolimab trial, which included N = 52 patients.

Paper-wide results and their limitations: Clonal expansion of both CD4+ and CD8+ blood T cells was observed from baseline to week 6 at doses 0.1 to 3.0 mg/kg. After ivuxolimab, expanded clones were on average more numerous among CD8+ T cells than among CD4+ T cells. Low levels of normalized T-cell clonal expansion were also shown by some nonresponding patients. The antigen specificity of the peripheral T cells that underwent clonal expansion was not determined. In the 0.1-3.0 mg/kg groups, partial responders had among the lowest normalized peripheral clonal expansion, particularly in CD8+ T cells.

This specimen consisted of CD4+ or CD8+ T cells sorted from blood, obtained in a trial of the OX40 agonist ivuxolimab. The receptor was derived from an adult with an advanced solid tumor such as melanoma, head and neck, liver or kidney cancer. The sequence is built from TRBV28 and TRBJ1-5, with TRBD1 as a weak D call on 5 bases. CDR3 loop: CASRWVGVQPQHF. Here is the DNA: TGTGCCAGCAGATGGGTGGGGGTTCAGCCCCAGCATTTT.